The T cell receptor beta chain under discussion was sequenced for a study of blood T cell repertoires in COVID-19 (TCRdb year 2020). In the study overall: Samples from collaborators originated in the United States, Italy and Spain and spanned both the acute and convalescent phases of COVID-19. Where available, HLA class I and class II types were obtained from metadata supplied by the sample provider rather than from assay-based typing. Deeply sampled blood TCRbeta repertoires from subjects exposed to, actively infected with, or recovered from COVID-19 were included in the dataset. The samples were drawn from the first 160 participants of the ongoing ImmuneRACE study and from some 1,300 subjects provided by 6 global collaborators. The prospective study material was composed of cDNA or gDNA derived from T cells, B-cell-depleted T cells, or PBMCs. The repertoires were released in a freely available public database intended as a resource for research on the immune response to SARS-CoV-2. Nearly every sample came with metadata listing a de-identified subject ID, COVID-19 status, age in years and sex. Overall study results and their limits: The quantity of clinical and demographic metadata differed by source and by participant and was supplied without curation.

TCRbeta CDR3 regions were amplified from genomic DNA by means of the immunoSEQ Assay, a bias-controlled multiplex PCR. As for the original processing: Within the assay, amplification of reference gene primers was used to estimate how many nucleated cells each sample contained. To quantify the absolute abundance of each unique TCRbeta CDR3 rearrangement, sequence reads were collapsed and filtered. Productive Simpson clonality was computed per sample as the square root of Simpson's diversity index over productive rearrangements. The immuneACCESS repertoire file appears here via TCRdb, limited to in-frame rearrangements. These files lack a portion of the clones; in checked studies, under half of the deficit traces to unresolved V genes, and the cause of the others is not known. The V and J calls and clone size come from that table; D and trimming were worked out from the DNA. The sample yields roughly 300,000 clones; 90% were counted once. The ten largest make up around 1.1% of the sample.

Participants in the prospective study were enrolled through a virtual design, were aged 18 to 89 years, and lived in 20 to 30 United States geographic areas. In the prospective study, cohorts were assigned on the basis of participant-reported clinical history obtained from a screening survey and a study questionnaire. Recovered participants in ImmuneRACE Cohort 3 were defined by two consecutive negative NP/OP PCR tests, clearance by a healthcare professional, or resolution of symptoms. Each participant in the prospective study had whole blood, serum and a nasopharyngeal or oropharyngeal swab collected by mobile phlebotomists. Over a roughly 2-month period, participants in the prospective study had the option of providing additional blood draws and questionnaires. Before DNA extraction, blood samples from the prospective study were shipped at room temperature or frozen. CDR1 and CDR2 are read off the germline V gene as SGHRS and YFSETQ. Trimming takes 0 bases off V and 6 bases off J; junction bases not matched to a gene: 14. Including the terminal cysteine and phenylalanine, the CDR3 comprises 17 residues. Just CDR3 DNA is preserved here, 51 bases in frame from base 1.

Concerning this clone itself: It has no known antigen specificity. It has no much larger one-base neighbor in the sample; base qualities were not kept.

This receptor was taken from a woman aged 30 to 39 who had recovered from COVID-19. Source material: PBMCs or T cells enriched from blood (not recorded which). Rearrangement joined TRBV5-1 to TRBJ2-7, with TRBD1 matching 8 junction bases. The nucleotides read TGCGCCAGCAGCTTGGGCCTCGACAGGGGCCCCTTGGGCGAGCAGTACTTC. This gives the protein CASSLGLDRGPLGEQYF. The CDR3, completed at both ends by the reference TRBV5-1 and TRBJ2-7 genes, gives the full variable domain KAGVTQTPRYLIKTRGQQVTLSCSPISGHRSVSWYQQTPGQGLQFLFEYFSETQRNKGNFPGRFSGRQFSNSRSEMNVSTLELGDSALYLCASSLGLDRGPLGEQYFGPGTRLTVT.